The clone carrying this T cell receptor (beta chain) was recorded a few times. Antigen specificity is unknown. TCRdb analysed the reads with MiXCR anew, one entry per CDR3 protein. The table has a few hundred thousand distinct CDR3 sequences, about 33% seen once; the top ten hold about a sixth. V gave up 5 bases and J gave up 4 bases; unmatched junction bases: 14. Germline CDR1 reads SGHTA; CDR2 reads FQGNSA. The CDR3 runs to 16 residues. The record originates from a study of T cell repertoires in cytomegalovirus infection. General study points: Carriers of CMV plus the relevant HLA were identified by cumulative public TCR beta family frequency. The response measured ex vivo was dominated by TCR beta clonotypes (HLA-C-restricted and CMV-specific).

The chain recombines TRBV7-2 with TRBJ2-7; 7 nucleotides match TRBD1. This specimen was cultured PBMCs, taken from culture after CMV antigen stimulation. This receptor was taken from a human donor in good health (CMV status not recorded). Some clones in this sample may be carry-over from other donors' samples. The CDR3 is CASSIGTWTGLYEQYF. In DNA, the CDR3 is TGTGCCAGCAGCATCGGAACCTGGACAGGTCTTTACGAGCAGTACTTC.